This TCR beta chain was sequenced in a study of beta chain features in type 1 diabetes. The CDR3 is 15 amino acids. Germline values: CDR1 SGHTA, CDR2 FQGTGA. V gave up 4 bases and J gave up 1 base, with 13 bases separating them. This clone has a handful of counts. The whole isolated RNA underwent reverse transcription, so sequencing captured expressed TCRB transcripts. Clones were read by immunoSEQ multiplex PCR, and TCRdb kept only the in-frame ones, dropping some. The sample has 450,000 or so clones; more than 9.5% are singletons. The rearrangement joins TRBV7-3 to TRBJ1-1; D may be TRBD1 (5 bases). Sequencing input: naive CD4+ T cells from blood. This sequence originates from a woman aged 18 to 35 in good health. CDR3 loop: CASSYTGTANTEAFF. The DNA for the CDR3 is TGTGCCAGCAGCTACACCGGGACTGCGAACACTGAAGCTTTCTTT.